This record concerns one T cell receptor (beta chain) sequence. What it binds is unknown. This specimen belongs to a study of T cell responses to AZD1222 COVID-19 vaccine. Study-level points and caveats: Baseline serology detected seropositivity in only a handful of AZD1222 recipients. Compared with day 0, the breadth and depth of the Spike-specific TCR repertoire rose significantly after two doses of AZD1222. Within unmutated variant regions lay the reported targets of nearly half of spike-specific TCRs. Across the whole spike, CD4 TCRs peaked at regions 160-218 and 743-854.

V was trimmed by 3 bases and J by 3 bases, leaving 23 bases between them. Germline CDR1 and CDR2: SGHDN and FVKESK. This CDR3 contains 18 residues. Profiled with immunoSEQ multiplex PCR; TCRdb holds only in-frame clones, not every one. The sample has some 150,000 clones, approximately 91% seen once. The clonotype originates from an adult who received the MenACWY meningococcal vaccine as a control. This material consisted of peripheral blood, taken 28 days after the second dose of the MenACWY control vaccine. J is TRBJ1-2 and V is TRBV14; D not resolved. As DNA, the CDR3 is TGTGCCAGCAGCCACGTAGATAGTGGTATAGGAGGGCACTATGGCTACACCTTC. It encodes CASSHVDSGIGGHYGYTF.